The clone carrying this TCR beta chain showed up just once. Its antigen is unknown. Cells that had been cultured for 10 days were the source of isolated CD4+ T cells. Participants got two doses of BNT162b2 or mRNA-1273 vaccine. Cultures got half-medium changes with IL-2 on days 3 and 7. The entry originates in a study of vaccination effects on CD4 cells after COVID-19. As for the study in general: Post-vaccine sampling occurred a median 72 days after the second dose. Points from the study as a whole: Late after vaccination, infection- and vaccine-induced clones showed marked clonal contraction. Sampling in the study covered few convalescent patients and included no early post-infection timepoints.

The CDR3 totals 18 residues. J gave up 0 bases and V 5 bases, and 5 bases lay outside the gene matches. Germline V CDR1 and CDR2: SGHAT, FQNNGV. The data were produced by immunoSEQ multiplex PCR, yet TCRdb's version contains in-frame clones alone and is incomplete. The table includes around 66,000 clones, 70% to 75% detected once. The clonotype was recovered from a human donor who received a COVID-19 vaccine. V is TRBV11-2 and J is TRBJ2-2; 14 bases fit TRBD2. The specimen was CD4+ T cells from PBMCs cultured without peptide, collected after COVID-19 vaccination. The CDR3 loop reads CASSLRLAGGANTGELFF. For the CDR3, the DNA is TGTGCCAGCAGCCTACGACTAGCGGGGGGGGCGAACACCGGGGAGCTGTTTTTT.